The entry that follows covers one T cell receptor (beta chain) sequence. What it binds is unknown. Germline-derived CDR1 and CDR2 are SGDLS and YYNGEE. V was clipped by 0 bases and J by 7 bases; unmatched bases: 10. The CDR3 spans 16 residues. Data came from immunoSEQ multiplex PCR; TCRdb stores just in-frame clones and leaves some out. The sample records about 88,000 clones, around 85% being singletons. The entry originates in a study of OX40 agonist ivuxolimab in advanced cancers. Findings of the study overall: In the 0.1 to 3.0 mg/kg range, CD4+ and CD8+ blood T cells had expanded clonally by week 6.

This sequence originates from an adult with an advanced solid tumor such as melanoma, head and neck, liver or kidney cancer. The sample in question was CD4+ or CD8+ T cells sorted from blood, obtained in a trial of the OX40 agonist ivuxolimab. The chain carries TRBV9 and TRBJ1-2; 9 bases line up with TRBD1. The CDR3 bases are TGTGCCAGCAGCGTAGCTTCCCGAGACAGGGGGTCTGGCTACACCTTC. Translating it yields CASSVASRDRGSGYTF.